This TCR beta chain was documented in a study of cytomegalovirus exposure and HLA in healthy donors. Whole-study context: Falling in the Caucasian-associated ancestry cluster were about four fifths of 350 to 400 genotyped donors.

While unrecorded immune exposures were likely, the donors were nominally healthy when sampled. Primers: 60 Vbeta forward and 13 Jbeta reverse. Measured with immunoSEQ multiplex PCR; TCRdb has only the in-frame clones, and not every one. The sample includes 90,000 to 95,000 clones, about 85% of them seen just once. Regarding the study as a whole: Rarity held for most TCR sequences, but there were some public TCRs that occurred in many donors. Specificity for CMV antigens was confirmed in vitro for a few of the CMV-associated chains.

Comment on this clone: Its antigen is still unknown.

The CDR3 totals 14 residues. Germline V gene lookup returns CDR1 GTSNPN and CDR2 SVGIG (reference sequence). With 4 bases removed from V and 3 bases from J, the gap between germline ends came to 16 bases. The sequenced sample consisted of PBMCs. This TCR was recovered from a girl under 10 years old in good health and CMV-seropositive. The chain combines TRBV30 with TRBJ2-7, with a possible D match to TRBD2 (5 bases). CDR3 in amino acids: CAWTPAGSYYEQYF. The CDR3, as DNA: TGTGCCTGGACCCCGGCGGGTTCCTACTACGAGCAGTACTTC.